This paragraph covers one T cell receptor beta chain sequence. Antigen: not known. One entry per CDR3 protein, called by TCRdb with MiXCR from the reads. The sample comprises some 700,000 distinct CDR3 sequences, around 30% of which are singletons, and roughly 20% rests with the top ten. The sample comes from a study of T cell repertoires in cytomegalovirus infection. V gave up 2 bases and J gave up 3 bases, with 2 bases separating them. Germline CDR1 and CDR2: SGHRS and YFSETQ. The CDR3 is 11 residues long. The V call is TRBV5-1, the J call TRBJ1-1; D is uncertain. The source material was cultured PBMCs, sampled from culture after CMV antigen stimulation. The origin of this receptor is a human donor in good health (CMV status not recorded). Some clones in this sample may be carry-over from other donors' samples. The CDR3 here is CASSFHTEAFF. As DNA, the CDR3 is TGCGCCAGCAGCTTCCACACTGAAGCTTTCTTT.